This T cell receptor beta chain was sequenced during a study of untreated major depressive disorder. Regarding the study as a whole: Generalizability is limited by the comparatively small study sample. CD4+ T cells from depressed patients used TRBV05-01 (Vbeta 5.1) more often than controls.

V trimming: 0 bases; J trimming: 6 bases; junction bases outside the gene matches: 3. This CDR3 comprises 14 residues. Germline CDR1 SGHRS, CDR2 YFSETQ. Every depressed patient was matched in pairs with a non-depressed control on sex, age, current smoking status and body mass index. Patients were free of psychiatric medication for at least 8 weeks. Enrichment usually gave approximately 95% pure CD4+ T cells. To note about this clone: Antigen specificity is unknown.

Measured with immunoSEQ multiplex PCR; TCRdb has only the in-frame clones, and not every one. The sample carries more than 10,000 clones, approximately 91% recorded once. Input material: CD4+ T cells from PBMCs. The gene calls are TRBV5-1 and TRBJ1-1; 9 bases line up with TRBD1. The receptor comes from a man aged 25-45 years with major depressive disorder. The CDR3 bases are TGCGCCAGCAGCTTGGAAGGGACAGGGTCTGAAGCTTTCTTT. Its protein is CASSLEGTGSEAFF.